This TCR beta chain originates from a study of blood T cell repertoires in COVID-19. TCRdb's table, derived via immunoSEQ multiplex PCR, lists solely in-frame clones and lacks some. The sample includes approximately 140,000 clones, roughly 90% of them seen just once. Germline assignment: CDR1 SGDLS and CDR2 YYNGEE. With 0 bases clipped from V and 7 bases from J, the junction kept 5 bases outside the gene matches. This CDR3 is 14 amino acids long. Sequencing input: PBMCs or T cells enriched from blood (not recorded which). The J gene is TRBJ2-5, the V gene TRBV9; 8 positions match TRBD2. The sequence came from a woman aged 30 to 39 with acute COVID-19. The CDR3 here is CASSVELADPTQYF. For the CDR3, the DNA is TGTGCCAGCAGCGTAGAACTAGCGGATCCGACCCAGTACTTC.